Listed below are T cell receptor beta chains from one sample, sequenced in a study of PD-1 blockade in classical Hodgkin lymphoma. Assay: immunoSEQ multiplex PCR; the TCRdb copy retains only in-frame clones and omits some. This sample carries approximately 35,000 clones, around 89% of them seen once, and the ten largest clones take approximately 0.2%. The source material was CD4+ T cells from blood. These receptors all stem from a human donor with classical Hodgkin lymphoma. CDR3s include the opening cysteine and the closing phenylalanine or tryptophan. Each record gives: V gene, D gene, J gene, clone size, CDR3 protein, CDR3 DNA. A D gene is named only where the DNA matches it firmly. The size field is filled for only some rows; it gives once, few, many or a size class.

V: TRBV4-1
D: -
J: TRBJ2-7
size: once
CDR3: CASSQGASSYEQYF
DNA: TGCGCCAGCAGCCAGGGGGCAAGCTCCTACGAGCAGTACTTC

V: TRBV10-3
D: -
J: TRBJ2-3
size: -
CDR3: CAISGRGHSTTDTQYF
DNA: TGTGCCATCAGTGGTCGGGGTCATTCCACCACAGATACGCAGTATTTT

V: TRBV27
D: -
J: TRBJ2-3
size: -
CDR3: CASSPSTDTQYF
DNA: TGTGCCAGCAGTCCCAGCACAGATACGCAGTATTTT

V: TRBV7-2
D: -
J: TRBJ2-2
size: -
CDR3: CASSLAGGQSGELFF
DNA: TGTGCCAGCAGCTTAGCGGGGGGGCAGAGCGGGGAGCTGTTTTTT

V: TRBV2
D: -
J: TRBJ2-5
size: -
CDR3: CASSGNRRETQYF
DNA: TGTGCCAGCAGTGGGAACAGAAGAGAGACCCAGTACTTC

V: TRBV10-3
D: TRBD2
J: TRBJ2-1
size: -
CDR3: CAISESGSPYNEQFF
DNA: TGTGCCATCAGTGAGAGCGGGAGTCCCTACAATGAGCAGTTCTTC

V: TRBV7-7
D: TRBD2
J: TRBJ2-1
size: -
CDR3: CASSLRLATYNEQFF
DNA: TGTGCCAGCAGCTTACGACTAGCGACTTACAATGAGCAGTTCTTC

V: TRBV2
D: TRBD2
J: TRBJ2-3
size: -
CDR3: CASSGGLAGTYTQYF
DNA: TGTGCCAGCAGTGGGGGACTAGCGGGAACCTATACGCAGTATTTT

V: TRBV5-1
D: TRBD2
J: TRBJ2-5
size: -
CDR3: CASSLALGSGLADF
DNA: TGCGCCAGCAGCTTGGCCCTCGGTTCGGGACTAGCGGACTTC

V: TRBV5-1
D: -
J: TRBJ2-5
size: -
CDR3: CASSLDRVEETQYF
DNA: TGCGCCAGCAGCTTGGATAGGGTGGAGGAGACCCAGTACTTC

V: TRBV5-1
D: TRBD2
J: TRBJ2-5
size: -
CDR3: CASSLSAGGGEETQYF
DNA: TGCGCCAGCAGCTTGTCGGCGGGAGGGGGCGAAGAGACCCAGTACTTC

V: TRBV14
D: -
J: TRBJ1-2
size: -
CDR3: CASSQVVGLGYTF
DNA: TGTGCCAGCAGCCAAGTCGTAGGGCTTGGCTACACCTTC

V: TRBV5-5
D: -
J: TRBJ1-1
size: -
CDR3: CASSITGSQTTEAFF
DNA: TGTGCCAGCAGCATAACCGGGAGCCAAACCACTGAAGCTTTCTTT

V: TRBV5-4
D: TRBD2
J: TRBJ2-7
size: -
CDR3: CASSSGTTNSYEQYF
DNA: TGTGCCAGCAGCTCCGGGACTACGAACTCCTACGAGCAGTACTTC

V: TRBV10-1
D: -
J: TRBJ1-6
size: -
CDR3: CASSGTLYSPLHF
DNA: TGCGCCAGCAGTGGGACATTGTATTCACCCCTCCACTTT

V: TRBV5-1
D: TRBD1
J: TRBJ2-7
size: -
CDR3: CASSTGQGALYEQYF
DNA: TGCGCCAGCAGCACGGGACAGGGGGCTCTATACGAGCAGTACTTC

V: TRBV2
D: -
J: TRBJ2-5
size: -
CDR3: CASSDSPETQYF
DNA: TGTGCCAGCAGTGACAGTCCGGAGACCCAGTACTTC

V: TRBV7-2
D: TRBD1
J: TRBJ2-1
size: -
CDR3: CASRLQGLSYNEQFF
DNA: TGTGCCAGCAGATTACAGGGGTTGTCCTACAATGAGCAGTTCTTC

V: TRBV18
D: -
J: TRBJ2-1
size: -
CDR3: CASSPQRGYNEQFF
DNA: TGTGCCAGCTCACCTCAAAGGGGCTACAATGAGCAGTTCTTC

V: TRBV6-5
D: -
J: TRBJ1-2
size: -
CDR3: CASSYSGSEAGYTF
DNA: TGTGCCAGCAGTTACTCAGGGAGTGAGGCTGGCTACACCTTC

V: TRBV4-3
D: -
J: TRBJ2-1
size: -
CDR3: CASSQLDVSSYNEQFF
DNA: TGCGCCAGCAGCCAGCTGGACGTAAGCTCCTACAATGAGCAGTTCTTC

V: TRBV6-4
D: TRBD1
J: TRBJ1-1
size: -
CDR3: CASRPQGWDTEAFF
DNA: TGTGCCAGCAGACCACAGGGGTGGGACACTGAAGCTTTCTTT

V: TRBV7-2
D: -
J: TRBJ1-3
size: -
CDR3: CASSPSGNTIYF
DNA: TGTGCCAGCAGCCCCTCTGGAAACACCATATATTTT

V: TRBV23-1
D: TRBD1
J: TRBJ2-1
size: -
CDR3: CASSQLTSRDRGYNEQFF
DNA: TGCGCCAGCAGTCAACTAACCTCTCGGGACAGGGGATACAATGAGCAGTTCTTC

V: TRBV6-5
D: -
J: TRBJ2-7
size: once
CDR3: CASSQDRRGEQYF
DNA: TGTGCCAGCAGCCAAGACAGGAGGGGCGAGCAGTACTTC

V: TRBV19
D: -
J: TRBJ2-5
size: -
CDR3: CASSSGGTVRETQYF
DNA: TGTGCCAGTAGTTCTGGGGGGACGGTGAGAGAGACCCAGTACTTC

V: TRBV27
D: -
J: TRBJ2-1
size: -
CDR3: CASSSAWGGHIGEQFF
DNA: TGTGCCAGCAGTTCTGCTTGGGGGGGGCATATAGGAGAGCAGTTCTTC

V: TRBV28
D: TRBD2
J: TRBJ2-3
size: -
CDR3: CASRSGGRGTDTQYF
DNA: TGTGCCAGCAGATCGGGCGGGAGGGGCACAGATACGCAGTATTTT

V: TRBV18
D: -
J: TRBJ1-1
size: -
CDR3: CASSQQEGTEAFF
DNA: TGTGCCAGCTCCCAACAAGAAGGCACTGAAGCTTTCTTT

V: TRBV29-1
D: -
J: TRBJ1-1
size: -
CDR3: CSVEDLRVNTEAFF
DNA: TGCAGCGTTGAAGATCTCAGGGTGAACACTGAAGCTTTCTTT

V: TRBV6-1
D: -
J: TRBJ1-4
size: -
CDR3: CASSEGSTNEKLFF
DNA: TGTGCCAGCAGTGAAGGTTCAACTAATGAAAAACTGTTTTTT

V: TRBV28
D: -
J: TRBJ1-6
size: -
CDR3: CASSTRRAAGPLHF
DNA: TGTGCCAGCAGCACTAGAAGGGCAGCGGGTCCCCTCCACTTT

V: TRBV27
D: TRBD2
J: TRBJ2-1
size: -
CDR3: CASSLNGGVREFF
DNA: TGTGCCAGCAGTTTAAACGGGGGGGTAAGGGAGTTCTTC

V: TRBV2
D: TRBD1
J: TRBJ2-2
size: -
CDR3: CASSQGVGELFF
DNA: TGTGCCAGCAGTCAGGGGGTCGGGGAGCTGTTTTTT

V: TRBV19
D: TRBD2
J: TRBJ2-1
size: -
CDR3: CASSPTSGTSYNEQFF
DNA: TGTGCCAGTAGTCCAACTAGCGGGACCTCCTACAATGAGCAGTTCTTC

V: TRBV12-5
D: -
J: TRBJ2-5
size: once
CDR3: CASGFGVQETQYF
DNA: TGTGCTAGTGGTTTCGGGGTCCAAGAGACCCAGTACTTC

V: TRBV28
D: -
J: TRBJ1-1
size: -
CDR3: CARRIVDTEAFF
DNA: TGTGCCAGAAGAATTGTAGACACTGAAGCTTTCTTT

V: TRBV23-1
D: TRBD1
J: TRBJ1-5
size: -
CDR3: CASSQRGGAGPQHF
DNA: TGCGCCAGCAGTCAACGAGGGGGCGCAGGGCCCCAGCATTTT

V: TRBV6-1
D: TRBD1
J: TRBJ2-7
size: -
CDR3: CASKNRDRGIYEQYF
DNA: TGTGCCAGCAAAAACCGGGACAGGGGCATTTACGAGCAGTACTTC

V: TRBV27
D: TRBD2
J: TRBJ2-7
size: -
CDR3: CASSPRTSGRGPSYEQYF
DNA: TGTGCCAGCAGTCCCCGGACTAGCGGGAGGGGACCATCCTACGAGCAGTACTTC

V: TRBV4-1
D: TRBD2
J: TRBJ2-5
size: -
CDR3: CASSQVRISGSKRTQYF
DNA: TGCGCCAGCAGCCAAGTAAGGATTAGCGGGAGCAAACGGACCCAGTACTTC

V: TRBV7-9
D: -
J: TRBJ2-7
size: -
CDR3: CASGLYEQYF
DNA: TGTGCCAGCGGACTATACGAGCAGTACTTC

V: TRBV29-1
D: -
J: TRBJ2-5
size: -
CDR3: CSVRRGSGLETQYF
DNA: TGCAGCGTAAGAAGGGGTAGTGGACTAGAGACCCAGTACTTC

V: TRBV5-1
D: -
J: TRBJ2-5
size: -
CDR3: CASSLLPPDAETQYF
DNA: TGCGCCAGCAGCTTGTTGCCCCCAGACGCAGAGACCCAGTACTTC

V: TRBV4-1
D: TRBD1
J: TRBJ1-5
size: -
CDR3: CASSQENRGERPQHF
DNA: TGCGCCAGCAGCCAAGAAAACAGGGGGGAAAGGCCCCAGCATTTT

V: TRBV28
D: -
J: TRBJ2-7
size: -
CDR3: CASSLGWGRIEQYF
DNA: TGTGCCAGCAGTTTAGGGTGGGGCAGGATCGAGCAGTACTTC

V: TRBV5-1
D: -
J: TRBJ1-3
size: -
CDR3: CASSLWQLGNTIYF
DNA: TGCGCCAGCAGCTTGTGGCAGTTAGGAAACACCATATATTTT

V: TRBV4-3
D: -
J: TRBJ2-5
size: -
CDR3: CASSQDLGGGTQYF
DNA: TGCGCCAGCAGCCAAGATCTGGGGGGAGGGACCCAGTACTTC

V: TRBV7-8
D: -
J: TRBJ2-3
size: -
CDR3: CASSLQGTDTQYF
DNA: TGTGCCAGCAGCTTACAGGGTACAGATACGCAGTATTTT

V: TRBV6-5
D: -
J: TRBJ1-4
size: -
CDR3: CASRDAEKLFF
DNA: TGTGCCAGCAGGGACGCTGAAAAACTGTTTTTT

V: TRBV11-2
D: -
J: TRBJ1-6
size: -
CDR3: CASSLAPGYNSPLHF
DNA: TGTGCCAGCAGCTTAGCCCCAGGCTATAATTCACCCCTCCACTTT

V: TRBV2
D: TRBD2
J: TRBJ2-7
size: -
CDR3: CASNGGAGEQYF
DNA: TGTGCCAGCAACGGGGGGGCAGGGGAGCAGTACTTC

V: TRBV29-1
D: -
J: TRBJ2-1
size: -
CDR3: CSGTQRDEQFF
DNA: TGCAGCGGTACTCAACGGGATGAGCAGTTCTTC

V: TRBV7-9
D: -
J: TRBJ1-4
size: -
CDR3: CASSLISSGEKLFF
DNA: TGTGCCAGCAGCTTAATATCCTCGGGGGAAAAACTGTTTTTT

V: TRBV14
D: -
J: TRBJ1-2
size: once
CDR3: CASSQDIQGSYGYTF
DNA: TGTGCCAGCAGCCAAGATATTCAGGGCAGCTATGGCTACACCTTC

V: TRBV5-1
D: TRBD2
J: TRBJ2-1
size: -
CDR3: CASSSTSFSYNEQFF
DNA: TGCGCCAGCAGCTCGACTAGCTTCTCCTACAATGAGCAGTTCTTC

V: TRBV29-1
D: -
J: TRBJ1-2
size: -
CDR3: CSVGTRNFYGYTF
DNA: TGCAGCGTTGGGACACGGAACTTCTATGGCTACACCTTC

V: TRBV5-4
D: -
J: TRBJ2-4
size: once
CDR3: CASSLGLEGAKNIQYF
DNA: TGTGCCAGCAGCTTGGGGCTCGAGGGTGCAAAAAACATTCAGTACTTC